Shown below are 32 T cell receptor beta chains from a single sample sequenced in a study of graft-versus-host responses after intestinal transplantation. Clones were sequenced by immunoSEQ multiplex PCR, and TCRdb holds only the in-frame ones, with some missing. The sample has some 110,000 clones, roughly nine tenths seen once; the top ten hold roughly 0.23%. These TCRs are of unknown antigen specificity. The sample was unstimulated CD4+ T cells sorted from spleen or lymph node cells, taken before transplant. The origin of the receptors is a human donor who was the organ donor for an intestinal transplant.

CDR3 sequence (DNA): TGTGCCAGCAGCTTAGGACTAGCGGGAGATACGCAGTATTTT. This translates into CASSLGLAGDTQYF. The chain couples TRBV11-2 to TRBJ2-3; 10 nucleotides align to TRBD2. The germline V gene has CDR1 SGHAT and CDR2 FQNNGV. The CDR3 runs 14 residues. V dropped 1 base and J dropped 5; count of bases not matched to a gene: 0. The full variable domain, its missing parts supplied by reference TRBV11-2 and TRBJ2-3, is EAGVAQSPRYKIIEKRQSVAFWCNPISGHATLYWYQQILGQGPKLLIQFQNNGVVDDSQLPKDRFSAERLKGVDSTLKIQPAKLEDSAVYLCASSLGLAGDTQYFGPGTRLTVL.

The chain joins TRBV11-2 to TRBJ2-3, with 7 bases matching TRBD2. This CDR3 contains 17 residues. V was pared by 6 bases and J by 8 bases, with 20 bases of the junction left unmatched. Germline V gene sequence: CDR1 SGHAT, CDR2 FQNNGV. CDR3 loop: CASRRRDYTPWGGTQYF. CDR3 coding DNA: TGTGCCAGCAGACGTCGGGACTACACCCCGTGGGGGGGTACGCAGTATTTT.

The count of this clone is one. The rearrangement uses TRBV18 and TRBJ2-7, with TRBD2 identical over 8 bases. After removal of 5 bases from V and 0 bases from J, the junction contained 9 bases not matched to a gene. The CDR3 spans 16 residues. The V gene's germline CDR1 is KGHSH and CDR2 LQKENI. The CDR3 DNA reads TGTGCCAGCTCAAAAACTAGCGGACGGAGCTCCTACGAGCAGTACTTC. Protein: CASSKTSGRSSYEQYF.

This clone was seen a handful of times. The rearrangement uses TRBV5-1 and TRBJ1-1; D is unclear. The CDR3 covers 13 residues. Trimming pared 0 bases from V and 0 bases from J, leaving 3 bases between. Germline CDR1 and CDR2: SGHRS and YFSETQ. As DNA, the CDR3 is TGCGCCAGCAGCTTGGGGGTGAACACTGAAGCTTTCTTT. Translating gives CASSLGVNTEAFF.

The CDR3 loop is CASSLAGQGNTGELFF. For the CDR3, the DNA is TGTGCCAGCAGCTTAGCGGGACAGGGGAACACCGGGGAGCTGTTTTTT. The chain recombines TRBV7-9 with TRBJ2-2; 9 nucleotides agree with TRBD1. This CDR3 contains 16 residues. The germline CDR1 and CDR2 sequences are SEHNR and FQNEAQ (reference sequence). V lost 0 bases, J lost 1 base, and 0 bases stayed unmatched.

The rearrangement joins TRBV6-5 to TRBJ1-2, with TRBD1 as a possible D gene (5 bases). With 0 bases removed from V and 4 bases from J, the gap between germline ends came to 9 bases. The CDR3 has 14 residues. From germline, CDR1 is MNHEY and CDR2 SVGAGI. CDR3 DNA: TGTGCCAGCAGTTACTCGACAGATGGCTATGGCTACACCTTC. This encodes CASSYSTDGYGYTF.

The chain has TRBV11-2 and TRBJ2-3; D remains ambiguous. This CDR3 region has 17 residues. The germline V and J ends were trimmed by 1 base and 0 bases, with 14 bases remaining between them. Germline V gene lookup returns CDR1 SGHAT and CDR2 FQNNGV. The CDR3 nucleotides read TGTGCCAGCAGCTTAGTTTCGCAAAGATCTAGCACAGATACGCAGTATTTT. It yields the protein CASSLVSQRSSTDTQYF.

The rearrangement uses TRBV29-1 and TRBJ2-7, with TRBD1 matching 7 bases. This CDR3 has 13 amino acids. Germline assignment: CDR1 SQVTM and CDR2 ANQGSEA. Unmatched junction bases numbered 8, after V lost 4 bases and J lost 5 bases. The CDR3 DNA reads as TGCAGCGTTGGGAGACAGGGTGTCCACGAGCAGTACTTC. This codes for CSVGRQGVHEQYF.

The rearrangement uses TRBV21-1 and TRBJ1-3; TRBD1, the table's D call, lacks a check against the DNA. TRBV21-1 is noted as a pseudogene. The CDR3 length is 16 residues. CDR3 residues: CASSAKQGAFGNTIYF. CDR3 coding DNA: TGTGCCAGCAGCGCCAAACAGGGGGCGTTTGGAAACACCATATATTTT.

The rearrangement joins TRBV30 to TRBJ1-1, with D possibly being TRBD1 (6 bases). The CDR3 extends over 13 amino acids. Germline V gene data show CDR1 as GTSNPN and CDR2 as SVGIG (reference sequence). Trimming stripped 1 base from V and 0 bases from J, with 6 bases between. CDR3 sequence (DNA): TGTGCCTGGAGTGGGGACATGAACACTGAAGCTTTCTTT. Amino acids: CAWSGDMNTEAFF.

The V gene is TRBV7-8, the J gene TRBJ2-1; 8 nucleotides line up with TRBD2. Germline V gene sequence: CDR1 SGHVS, CDR2 FQNEAQ. The length of the CDR3 is 16 residues. V trimming: 5 bases; J trimming: 3 bases; junction bases outside the gene matches: 9. CDR3 bases: TGTGCCAGCAGCCCTGGAGCGGGAGTTCTCTACAATGAGCAGTTCTTC. Residues: CASSPGAGVLYNEQFF.

V is TRBV4-2 and J is TRBJ2-7; D gene ambiguous. The germline V and J ends were trimmed by 0 bases and 6 bases, with 9 bases remaining between them. Germline V gives CDR1 LGHNA, CDR2 YNFKEQ. There are 13 residues in the CDR3. Written as DNA, the CDR3 is TGTGCCAGCAGCCAAGAGAAGCAGGCCGAGCAGTACTTC. Translation gives CASSQEKQAEQYF.

This CDR3 is CASSLAGGLTGTGELFF. For the CDR3, the DNA is TGTGCCAGCAGCTTAGCGGGAGGACTGACCGGCACCGGGGAGCTGTTTTTT. The V gene is TRBV7-9, the J gene TRBJ2-2; weak D call: TRBD2 (6 bases). The V end lost 0 bases, the J end lost 4 bases, and 15 bases lay between the germline ends. Germline assignment: CDR1 SEHNR and CDR2 FQNEAQ (reference sequence). The length of the CDR3 is 17 residues.

V and J are TRBV4-2 and TRBJ2-2; 10 bases are shared with TRBD2. Germline trimming cut 1 base from V and 6 bases from J; bases unmatched to any gene: 5. Per the germline V gene, CDR1 is LGHNA and CDR2 is YNFKEQ. This CDR3 region has 16 residues. In DNA, the CDR3 is TGTGCCAGCAGCCAAGCTCAGCGGGAGGGCGCCGGGGAGCTGTTTTTT. Translated: CASSQAQREGAGELFF.

This chain uses TRBV7-9 with TRBJ2-1; the D call may be TRBD1 or TRBD2 (5 bases each). CDR1 is SEHNR, CDR2 FQNEAQ, per germline (reference sequence). V gave up 2 bases and J gave up 0 bases, with 11 bases separating them. This CDR3 comprises 16 residues. The CDR3 bases are TGTGCCAGCAGCTTATATTCTGGGGGCTCCTACAATGAGCAGTTCTTC. It translates to CASSLYSGGSYNEQFF.

The chain uses TRBV21-1 and TRBJ1-2. TRBV21-1 constitutes a pseudogene. This CDR3 is built from 15 residues. The CDR3 region has the DNA TGTGCCAGCAGCTCGGACTTCCCGTCTAACTATGGCTACACCTTC. Translation: CASSSDFPSNYGYTF.

The chain combines TRBV7-8 with TRBJ2-7, with D maybe TRBD1 (6 bases). There are 14 residues in the CDR3. Per germline, CDR1 SGHVS and CDR2 FQNEAQ. The V and J ends lost 1 base and 2 bases respectively, with 9 bases between them. This CDR3 is CASSLVQGPYEQYF. CDR3 bases: TGTGCCAGCAGCTTAGTTCAGGGGCCCTACGAGCAGTACTTC.

The V and J genes are TRBV7-2 and TRBJ2-1; D unresolved. Germline V gives CDR1 SGHTA, CDR2 FQGNSA. The CDR3 contains 14 residues. Trimming pared 3 bases from V and 0 bases from J, leaving 6 bases between. DNA for the CDR3: TGTGCCAGCAGCTTCGACTTCTCCTACAATGAGCAGTTCTTC. Translating it yields CASSFDFSYNEQFF.

The chain couples TRBV28 to TRBJ1-2; D not resolved. The V and J ends lost 2 bases and 2 bases respectively, with 0 bases between them. CDR3 size: 11 residues. The V gene's germline CDR1 is MDHEN and CDR2 SYDVKM. The CDR3 reads CASSLNYGYTF. The CDR3 DNA follows: TGTGCCAGCAGTTTAAACTATGGCTACACCTTC.

V is TRBV2 and J is TRBJ2-3, with 14 positions matching TRBD2. V dropped 7 bases and J dropped 4; count of bases not matched to a gene: 4. Germline-derived CDR1 and CDR2 are SNHLY and FYNNEI. The CDR3 is made up of 15 amino acids. This CDR3 is CASTEGLAGADTQYF. CDR3 DNA sequence: TGTGCCAGCACCGAGGGACTAGCGGGAGCAGATACGCAGTATTTT.

The V gene is TRBV7-9, the J gene TRBJ2-5, with 11 bases aligning to TRBD2. J gave up 5 bases and V 4 bases, and 12 bases lay outside the gene matches. The CDR3 runs to 17 residues. CDR1 and CDR2 (germline): SEHNR, FQNEAQ (reference sequence). In DNA form, the CDR3 reads TGTGCCAGCAGCTCCACTAGCGGGAGAACCCAATTGGAGACCCAGTACTTC. This encodes CASSSTSGRTQLETQYF.

The genes are TRBV28 and TRBJ1-4; D uncertain. This CDR3 comprises 12 residues. Germline loops: CDR1 MDHEN, CDR2 SYDVKM. V lost 8 bases and J 5 bases, leaving 9 bases between the germline ends. The CDR3 loop reads CASCRPNEKLFF. In DNA, the CDR3 is TGTGCCAGCTGCAGGCCGAATGAAAAACTGTTTTTT.

The chain is built from TRBV5-4 and TRBJ2-3; D remains unclear. The CDR3 contains 14 residues. V lost 1 base and J 5 bases, leaving 11 bases between the germline ends. Germline V gene lookup returns CDR1 SGHNT and CDR2 YYREEE (reference sequence). CDR3 coding DNA: TGTGCCAGCAGCTTGAGGTCCCAAGGAGATACGCAGTATTTT. Translating gives CASSLRSQGDTQYF.

The chain uses TRBV6-5 and TRBJ1-2, with 7 bases fitting TRBD1. V shed 10 bases and J 3 bases; nucleotides not matched to a gene: 11. This CDR3 has 14 residues. Looked up from germline, CDR1 is MNHEY and CDR2 is SVGAGI. The CDR3 nucleotides are TGTGCCACCTTCAACAGGGGCGTCCACTATGGCTACACCTTC. Encoded protein: CATFNRGVHYGYTF.

The chain uses TRBV11-3 and TRBJ2-7, with 9 bases fitting TRBD1. The CDR3 extends over 14 amino acids. Germline loops: CDR1 SGHNT, CDR2 YENEEA. V lost 6 bases to trimming and J lost 5 bases; unmatched junction nucleotides: 8. Here the CDR3 reads CASSSGTGSDEQYF. CDR3 in DNA: TGTGCCAGCAGTTCAGGGACAGGGTCCGACGAGCAGTACTTC.

This clone was detected once. This chain joins TRBV28 and TRBJ2-7, with 10 nucleotides matching TRBD1. After removal of 0 bases from V and 4 bases from J, the junction contained 0 bases not matched to a gene. CDR1 MDHEN and CDR2 SYDVKM come from the germline V gene. The CDR3 is 14 residues long. CDR3 loop: CASSLWDRGYEQYF. The DNA of the CDR3 is TGTGCCAGCAGTTTATGGGACAGGGGGTACGAGCAGTACTTC.

This clone has only one observation. This chain connects TRBV27 to TRBJ2-7; the D gene is possibly TRBD1 (5 bases). Germline-derived CDR1 and CDR2 are MNHEY and SMNVEV (reference sequence). The CDR3 covers 18 residues. V was shortened by 2 bases and J by 3 bases, with 23 bases between the two germline ends. CDR3 nucleotide sequence: TGTGCCAGCAGTTTAAACCCTAGAACAGGTTACCTAAACTACGAGCAGTACTTC. This sequence encodes CASSLNPRTGYLNYEQYF.

This clone has more than one count but fewer than ten. This rearrangement joins TRBV6-1 to TRBJ1-5, with D possibly matching TRBD1 (6 bases). The CDR3 is made up of 15 amino acids. Trimming cost V 1 base and J 4 bases, with 11 bases left between them. CDR1 and CDR2 from the germline V gene are MNHNS and SASEGT. This CDR3 reads CASSEDRAPNQPQHF. The CDR3 coding sequence is TGTGCCAGCAGTGAAGACAGGGCTCCGAATCAGCCCCAGCATTTT.

V and J are TRBV7-9 and TRBJ2-6, with 11 bases identical to TRBD2. Germline CDR1 SEHNR, CDR2 FQNEAQ (reference sequence). The CDR3 contains 17 residues. Trimming removed 7 bases from V and 2 bases from J; junction bases left unmatched: 7. CDR3 sequence: CASTQTSGIPGANVLTF. The CDR3 coding sequence is TGTGCCAGCACCCAGACTAGCGGGATTCCTGGGGCCAACGTCCTGACTTTC. The whole variable domain, filled in from reference TRBV7-9 and TRBJ2-6, reads DTGVSQNPRHKITKRGQNVTFRCDPISEHNRLYWYRQTLGQGPEFLTYFQNEAQLEKSRLLSDRFSAERPKGSFSTLEIQRTEQGDSAMYLCASTQTSGIPGANVLTFGAGSRLTVL.

This clone showed up just once. The chain recombines TRBV4-1 with TRBJ2-1; D remains unclear. Germline CDR1 reads MGHRA; CDR2 reads YSYEKL. The length of the CDR3 is 16 residues. Trimming took off 4 bases at V and 8 bases at J, with 21 bases between the two ends. The CDR3 region is CASSPGRVGNLDEQFF. The CDR3 region has the DNA TGCGCCAGCAGCCCCGGCCGGGTGGGGAATTTGGATGAGCAGTTCTTC.

The V and J genes are TRBV28 and TRBJ2-5, with TRBD1 identical over 7 bases. CDR3 length: 13 amino acids. Looked up from germline, CDR1 is MDHEN and CDR2 is SYDVKM. Trimming at V came to 1 base and at J to 4 bases, leaving 0 bases not matched to a gene. The CDR3 sequence: CASSLSGGETQYF. The CDR3 DNA sequence: TGTGCCAGCAGTTTATCAGGGGGAGAGACCCAGTACTTC.

The chain is built from TRBV11-3 and TRBJ1-3; D gene ambiguous. Trimming shortened V by 1 base and J by 3 bases, and 4 bases separated the two germline ends. CDR1 is SGHNT and CDR2 is YENEEA in the germline V gene. The CDR3 runs to 13 residues. The CDR3 DNA follows: TGTGCCAGCAGCTTAGGGGTTGGAAACACCATATATTTT. Translation gives CASSLGVGNTIYF.